This passage covers 24 T cell receptor beta chains from one sample sequenced in a study of cytomegalovirus exposure and HLA in healthy donors (dated by TCRdb to between 2016 and 2019). Library construction relied on the immunoSEQ multiplex PCR assay. For the multiplex PCR, a mixture combining 60 forward primers for TCR Vbeta segments and 13 reverse primers for TCR Jbeta segments was used. As stored in TCRdb, this immuneACCESS dataset retains in-frame rearrangements with V and J assigned. A fraction of the clones does not appear; measured against another copy, unresolved V genes explain less than half of the discrepancy, and the remainder lacks a known reason. Present in this sample are approximately 150,000 clones, 68% of which were seen just once. The ten largest clones represent roughly 4.1% of the sample. The specimen sequenced was PBMCs. All receptors derive from a woman between 18 and 30 years old in good health and CMV-seropositive.

The V call is TRBV6-1, the J call TRBJ1-1, with D unclear. The germline V and J ends were trimmed by 8 bases and 3 bases, with 4 bases remaining between them. CDR3 length equals 10 residues. Germline V gives CDR1 MNHNS, CDR2 SASEGT. CDR3 amino acids: CASRDTEAFF. Written as DNA, the CDR3 is TGTGCCAGCCGGGACACTGAAGCTTTCTTT.

The V gene is TRBV12-5, the J gene TRBJ2-5; D might be TRBD2 (5 bases). Germline CDR1 is LGHNT and CDR2 is FRNRAP. The CDR3 extends over 12 amino acids. V lost 1 base and J lost 5, with 5 bases in between. CDR3 region: CASGLGEETQYF. The DNA for the CDR3 is TGTGCTAGTGGTTTGGGGGAGGAGACCCAGTACTTC.

The gene calls are TRBV19 and TRBJ2-3; 7 bases match TRBD2. J gave up 0 bases and V 3 bases, and 6 bases lay outside the gene matches. This CDR3 region has 16 residues. CDR1 is LNHDA and CDR2 is SQIVND in the germline V gene (reference sequence). This CDR3 reads CASSIRTSTSTDTQYF. CDR3 DNA sequence: TGTGCCAGTAGTATTCGGACTAGTACTAGCACAGATACGCAGTATTTT.

This clone has a handful of counts. The rearrangement joins TRBV5-1 to TRBJ2-5, with 8 bases that match TRBD1. V lost 6 bases to trimming and J lost 4 bases; unmatched junction nucleotides: 11. Germline-derived CDR1 and CDR2 are SGHRS and YFSETQ. This CDR3 contains 15 residues. The DNA for the CDR3 is TGCGCCAGCACTTTATTAGGGACAGGACCAGAGACCCAGTACTTC. Amino acid sequence: CASTLLGTGPETQYF.

The J gene is TRBJ1-6, the V gene TRBV7-8; TRBD1 matches at 10 bases. CDR1 and CDR2 from the germline V gene are SGHVS and FQNEAQ. J gave up 6 bases and V 6 bases, and 11 bases lay outside the gene matches. There are 17 residues in the CDR3. For the CDR3, the DNA is TGTGCCAGCAGTTCCCCTGGGACAGGGGTCCGTAATTCACCCCTCCACTTT. Amino acids: CASSSPGTGVRNSPLHF.

This chain joins TRBV7-9 and TRBJ1-1; 11 nucleotides line up with TRBD1. V lost 5 bases, J lost 2 bases, and 4 bases stayed unmatched. The germline gives CDR1 SEHNR, CDR2 FQNEAQ (reference sequence). This CDR3 comprises 15 residues. The CDR3 protein is CASSVGQGANTEAFF. Here the CDR3 DNA reads TGTGCCAGCAGCGTAGGACAGGGGGCTAACACTGAAGCTTTCTTT.

The CDR3 loop is CASSIDSRDQPQHF. DNA for the CDR3: TGTGCCAGTAGTATAGACAGCAGGGATCAGCCCCAGCATTTT. The genes are TRBV19 and TRBJ1-5; TRBD1 might be the D (5 bases). The CDR3 contains 14 residues. The germline gives CDR1 LNHDA, CDR2 SQIVND (reference sequence). The V and J ends lost 0 bases and 5 bases respectively, with 8 bases between them.

This clone was recorded a few times. The DNA of the CDR3 is TGTGCCAGCAGCTTAACTAGAAACATTCAGTACTTC. Protein sequence: CASSLTRNIQYF. The V gene is TRBV7-2, the J gene TRBJ2-4; tentative D call: TRBD2 (5 bases). The V end was cut by 2 bases, the J end by 6 bases, with 5 bases between. The CDR3 covers 12 residues. The germline V gene has CDR1 SGHTA and CDR2 FQGNSA. The full variable domain, in which reference TRBV7-2 and TRBJ2-4 provide the parts outside the CDR3, is GAGVSQSPSNKVTEKGKDVELRCDPISGHTALYWYRQSLGQGLEFLIYFQGNSAPDKSGLPSDRFSAERTGGSVSTLTIQRTQQEDSAVYLCASSLTRNIQYFGAGTRLSVL.

The chain employs TRBV5-4 and TRBJ2-3; D not resolved. The CDR3 spans 13 residues. Trimming shortened V by 4 bases and J by 7 bases, and 13 bases separated the two germline ends. Per germline, CDR1 SGHNT and CDR2 YYREEE (reference sequence). In DNA, the CDR3 is TGTGCCAGCAGCCCGCAGCAGACTTATACGCAGTATTTT. It codes for CASSPQQTYTQYF. Full variable domain (rest looked up from reference TRBV5-4 and TRBJ2-3): ETGVTQSPTHLIKTRGQQVTLRCSSQSGHNTVSWYQQALGQGPQFIFQYYREEENGRGNFPPRFSGLQFPNYSSELNVNALELDDSALYLCASSPQQTYTQYFGPGTRLTVL.

The chain couples TRBV7-2 to TRBJ2-3; 14 bases are a match to TRBD2. Unmatched junction bases numbered 7, after V lost 1 base and J lost 4 bases. CDR3 size: 18 residues. Germline lookup yields CDR1 SGHTA and CDR2 FQGNSA. The CDR3 bases are TGTGCCAGCAGCTTAGTCCCGGGACTAGCGGGGGTAGCAGATACGCAGTATTTT. Its translation: CASSLVPGLAGVADTQYF.

The chain has TRBV5-1 and TRBJ1-6, with D maybe TRBD1 (5 bases). The CDR3 runs 13 residues. CDR1 and CDR2 (germline): SGHRS, YFSETQ. V gave up 2 bases and J gave up 11 bases, with 11 bases separating them. Here the CDR3 reads CASSFIGGTPLHF. CDR3 DNA sequence: TGCGCCAGCAGCTTCATCGGGGGTACACCCCTCCACTTT.

V and J are TRBV7-2 and TRBJ2-7; TRBD1 agrees at 7 bases. Trimming removed 1 base from V and 5 bases from J; junction bases left unmatched: 5. There are 14 residues in the CDR3. Per the germline V gene, CDR1 is SGHTA and CDR2 is FQGNSA. The CDR3 region is CASSLGDRIHEQYF. CDR3 nucleotides: TGTGCCAGCAGCTTAGGGGACAGAATCCACGAGCAGTACTTC. The variable domain in full, completed from reference TRBV7-2 and TRBJ2-7, reads GAGVSQSPSNKVTEKGKDVELRCDPISGHTALYWYRQSLGQGLEFLIYFQGNSAPDKSGLPSDRFSAERTGGSVSTLTIQRTQQEDSAVYLCASSLGDRIHEQYFGPGTRLTVT.

The chain is built from TRBV6-5 and TRBJ2-3, with 9 bases that match TRBD1. This CDR3 comprises 16 residues. Germline V gene sequence: CDR1 MNHEY, CDR2 SVGAGI. J was trimmed by 3 bases and V by 0 bases; bases with no gene match: 4. CDR3 amino acids: CASSYSGQGSTDTQYF. In DNA, the CDR3 is TGTGCCAGCAGTTACTCAGGACAGGGGTCTACAGATACGCAGTATTTT.

The chain uses TRBV5-1 and TRBJ1-6; 7 positions agree with TRBD1. The CDR3 is 14 amino acids. J was trimmed by 8 bases and V by 3 bases; bases with no gene match: 5. Germline loops: CDR1 SGHRS, CDR2 YFSETQ. In DNA form, the CDR3 reads TGCGCCAGCAGCTCCAGACAGGGTCATTCACCCCTCCACTTT. Translating it yields CASSSRQGHSPLHF.

The chain recombines TRBV11-2 with TRBJ2-3, with D uncertain. The CDR3 spans 14 residues. Germline V gives CDR1 SGHAT, CDR2 FQNNGV. Trimming cost V 1 base and J 5 bases, with 10 bases left between them. As DNA, the CDR3 is TGTGCCAGCAGCTTAGCCTTCGCGGAAGATACGCAGTATTTT. Translated: CASSLAFAEDTQYF.

This clone appeared a single time. The chain is built from TRBV18 and TRBJ2-7; weak D call: TRBD2 (6 bases). Between the trimmed V and J ends, which lost 0 bases and 7 bases, there was a span of 16 bases. From germline, CDR1 is KGHSH and CDR2 LQKENI. This CDR3 contains 15 residues. DNA of the CDR3: TGTGCCAGCTCACCACCGGGACTCGTCTATGTGGAGCAGTACTTC. Protein product: CASSPPGLVYVEQYF.

In this sample, this clone turned up once. The rearrangement links TRBV19 to TRBJ1-2, with D unresolved. This CDR3 contains 14 residues. With 3 bases removed from V and 4 bases from J, the gap between germline ends came to 12 bases. Germline CDR1 LNHDA, CDR2 SQIVND (reference sequence). The CDR3 DNA sequence: TGTGCCAGTAGTATGGGCAGTCTTGGCTATGGCTACACCTTC. This gives the protein CASSMGSLGYGYTF.

The chain employs TRBV7-9 and TRBJ2-1, with 11 bases lining up with TRBD1. Germline V lookup: CDR1 SEHNR, CDR2 FQNEAQ (reference sequence). Germline trimming cut 0 bases from V and 6 bases from J; bases unmatched to any gene: 1. The CDR3 consists of 15 residues. Written as DNA, the CDR3 is TGTGCCAGCAGCTTAGCCGGGACAGGGGGCAATGAGCAGTTCTTC. As protein: CASSLAGTGGNEQFF.

The CDR3 here is CASTLRDHDEKLFF. DNA for the CDR3: TGTGCCAGCACGCTGCGGGACCACGATGAAAAACTGTTTTTT. This rearrangement joins TRBV7-8 to TRBJ1-4; TRBD1 is a possible D gene (5 bases). Germline CDR1 is SGHVS and CDR2 is FQNEAQ. With 7 bases removed from V and 6 bases from J, the gap between germline ends came to 15 bases. This CDR3 has 14 amino acids.

This clone has a handful of counts. The chain uses TRBV6-6 and TRBJ2-1; maybe TRBD1 (6 bases). Germline V lookup: CDR1 MNHNY, CDR2 SVGAGI (reference sequence). The CDR3 spans 14 residues. The V gene lost 8 bases and the J gene lost 1 base, with 12 bases spanning the gap. The CDR3 is CASGVGASYNEQFF. The CDR3 nucleotides are TGTGCCAGCGGAGTGGGGGCGTCCTACAATGAGCAGTTCTTC.

The rearrangement joins TRBV7-2 to TRBJ1-4, with 11 bases fitting TRBD1. The CDR3 is 19 residues long. The germline CDR1 and CDR2 sequences are SGHTA and FQGNSA. The ends lost 3 bases at V and 9 bases at J; junction bases unmatched: 18. The CDR3 sequence: CASSLGWGTGGSLVQKLFF. The CDR3 DNA sequence: TGTGCCAGCAGCTTGGGTTGGGGGACAGGGGGAAGTTTGGTCCAAAAACTGTTTTTT.

A word on this clone: A read error may produce the germline difference seen at one junction end. The chain couples TRBV6-5 to TRBJ2-5; TRBD2 matches 8 bases. This CDR3 is built from 15 residues. Per germline, CDR1 MNHEY and CDR2 SVGAGI. The CDR3 sequence is CASSHSGGAFETQYF. As DNA, the CDR3 is TGTGCCAGCAGTCACTCGGGGGGGGCTTTTGAGACCCAGTACTTC.

This chain connects TRBV29-1 to TRBJ2-1, with TRBD2 identical over 7 bases. Germline CDR1 and CDR2: SQVTM and ANQGSEA. The length of the CDR3 is 13 residues. V lost 5 bases, J lost 4 bases, and 5 bases stayed unmatched. CDR3 sequence reads: CSVPGGLYNEQFF. CDR3 DNA sequence: TGCAGCGTTCCGGGGGGATTATACAATGAGCAGTTCTTC.

This clone was seen a single time. The J gene is TRBJ2-2, the V gene TRBV10-1, with D perhaps matching TRBD1 (6 bases). The germline gives CDR1 WNHNN, CDR2 SYGVQD (reference sequence). The CDR3 runs 16 residues. V lost 2 bases, J lost 5 bases, and 15 bases lay in between. The CDR3 DNA reads TGCGCCAGCAGTGAGCAACAGGGCTGGGGGACCGGGGAGCTGTTTTTT. This codes for CASSEQQGWGTGELFF.